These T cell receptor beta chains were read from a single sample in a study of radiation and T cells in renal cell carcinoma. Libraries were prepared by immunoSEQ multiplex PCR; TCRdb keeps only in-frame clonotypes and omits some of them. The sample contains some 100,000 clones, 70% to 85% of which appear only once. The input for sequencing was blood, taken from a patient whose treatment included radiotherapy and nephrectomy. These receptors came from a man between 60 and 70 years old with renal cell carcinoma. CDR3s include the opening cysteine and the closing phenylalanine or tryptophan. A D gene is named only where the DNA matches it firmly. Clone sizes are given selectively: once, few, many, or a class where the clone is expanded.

CDR3 DNA: TGTGCCAGCAGCCTGGATCTAGCGGGAGAGGAGGGAGAGACCCAGTACTTC
CDR3 protein: CASSLDLAGEEGETQYF
J gene: TRBJ2-5
D gene: TRBD2
V gene: TRBV4-2
clone size: NA

CDR3 DNA: TGTGCCGGTAGTATCGGGACAGGGCAAGAGACCCAGTACTTC
CDR3 protein: CAGSIGTGQETQYF
J gene: TRBJ2-5
D gene: TRBD1
V gene: TRBV19
clone size: NA

CDR3 DNA: TGTGCCAGCAGCTTATACCCTCGAAAGTCGGGAGGGCCCACCGGGGAGCTGTTTTTT
CDR3 protein: CASSLYPRKSGGPTGELFF
J gene: TRBJ2-2
D gene: TRBD2
V gene: TRBV7-9
clone size: NA

CDR3 DNA: TGTGCCAGCAGTGCGGTGGGGCCGGGCACTGAAGCTTTCTTT
CDR3 protein: CASSAVGPGTEAFF
J gene: TRBJ1-1
D gene: NA
V gene: TRBV6-1
clone size: NA

CDR3 DNA: TGTGCCAGTAGTGTCAGGGGCGGTAATGAAAAACTGTTTTTT
CDR3 protein: CASSVRGGNEKLFF
J gene: TRBJ1-4
D gene: NA
V gene: TRBV19
clone size: NA

CDR3 DNA: TGCGCCAGCAGCTTGGTTTCCACAGATGAGCAGTTCTTC
CDR3 protein: CASSLVSTDEQFF
J gene: TRBJ2-1
D gene: NA
V gene: TRBV5-1
clone size: NA

CDR3 DNA: TGTGCCAGTAGTATGATGACTGATACGCAGTATTTT
CDR3 protein: CASSMMTDTQYF
J gene: TRBJ2-3
D gene: NA
V gene: TRBV19
clone size: NA

CDR3 DNA: TGTGCCATCAGTGAGTCTGCCCGCACCACAGATACGCAGTATTTT
CDR3 protein: CAISESARTTDTQYF
J gene: TRBJ2-3
D gene: NA
V gene: TRBV10-3
clone size: NA

CDR3 DNA: TGTGCCAGCAGCCCCCACTTGGAGACAGGGGTTTACGAGCAGTACTTC
CDR3 protein: CASSPHLETGVYEQYF
J gene: TRBJ2-7
D gene: TRBD1
V gene: TRBV5-6
clone size: NA

CDR3 DNA: TGCAGCGTTGAGGGCTCTGGGTACCCAAGTGGACTAGCCAAAAACATTCAGTACTTC
CDR3 protein: CSVEGSGYPSGLAKNIQYF
J gene: TRBJ2-4
D gene: NA
V gene: TRBV29-1
clone size: NA

CDR3 DNA: TGCAGCGTTGAAGGTAGAGACACGGGGGAGACCCAGTACTTC
CDR3 protein: CSVEGRDTGETQYF
J gene: TRBJ2-5
D gene: NA
V gene: TRBV29-1
clone size: NA

CDR3 DNA: TGCGCCAGCAGCGGGACTAGCGGGAGGTCATTAGGGTCCTACGAGCAGTACTTC
CDR3 protein: CASSGTSGRSLGSYEQYF
J gene: TRBJ2-7
D gene: TRBD2
V gene: TRBV5-1
clone size: NA

CDR3 DNA: TGCGCCAGCAGCTCCCTGATACTAGCGGGAGGGCCGGAGACCCAGTACTTC
CDR3 protein: CASSSLILAGGPETQYF
J gene: TRBJ2-5
D gene: TRBD2
V gene: TRBV5-1
clone size: few

CDR3 DNA: TGCGCCAGCAGCTCATCTCCTTCCGGGACAGGGCGCACAGATACGCAGTATTTT
CDR3 protein: CASSSSPSGTGRTDTQYF
J gene: TRBJ2-3
D gene: TRBD1
V gene: TRBV5-1
clone size: NA

CDR3 DNA: TGCAGCGTTGAGGAGGGGAGGGCTGATCAGCCCCAGCATTTT
CDR3 protein: CSVEEGRADQPQHF
J gene: TRBJ1-5
D gene: NA
V gene: TRBV29-1
clone size: NA

CDR3 DNA: TGCGCCAGCGCTCCTCCGCGGTCCACTGAAGCTTTCTTT
CDR3 protein: CASAPPRSTEAFF
J gene: TRBJ1-1
D gene: NA
V gene: TRBV4-1
clone size: NA

CDR3 DNA: TGTGCCAGCAGCGTATCCGTGGCAGATACGCAGTATTTT
CDR3 protein: CASSVSVADTQYF
J gene: TRBJ2-3
D gene: NA
V gene: TRBV9
clone size: NA

CDR3 DNA: TGTGCCAGCAGTACGACAGTCAATCAGCCCCAGCATTTT
CDR3 protein: CASSTTVNQPQHF
J gene: TRBJ1-5
D gene: NA
V gene: TRBV9
clone size: few

CDR3 DNA: TGTGCCAGCAGCCAGGGACTAGCGGGAGGGAGCGATGAGCAGTTCTTC
CDR3 protein: CASSQGLAGGSDEQFF
J gene: TRBJ2-1
D gene: TRBD2
V gene: TRBV7-3
clone size: NA

CDR3 DNA: TGTGCCAGCAGCCAGGGACGGGGCTACGAGCAGTACTTC
CDR3 protein: CASSQGRGYEQYF
J gene: TRBJ2-7
D gene: NA
V gene: TRBV27
clone size: NA

CDR3 DNA: TGTGCCAGCAGCCAAGACCGAGTAGGTCAGCCCCAGCATTTT
CDR3 protein: CASSQDRVGQPQHF
J gene: TRBJ1-5
D gene: NA
V gene: TRBV4-2
clone size: NA

CDR3 DNA: TGTGCCAGTAGTATAGGGTCCAGATGGGAGACCCAGTACTTC
CDR3 protein: CASSIGSRWETQYF
J gene: TRBJ2-5
D gene: NA
V gene: TRBV19
clone size: NA

CDR3 DNA: TGCGCCAGCAGCCTGGGGTCCGCGAACACCGGGGAGCTGTTTTTT
CDR3 protein: CASSLGSANTGELFF
J gene: TRBJ2-2
D gene: NA
V gene: TRBV5-1
clone size: NA

CDR3 DNA: TGTGCCAGCAGCGGGGGGGTGGACTCCAATCAGCCCCAGCATTTT
CDR3 protein: CASSGGVDSNQPQHF
J gene: TRBJ1-5
D gene: NA
V gene: TRBV9
clone size: NA

CDR3 DNA: TGTGCCAGCAGCGAAGGGACTCTAGGGTATTACAATGAGCAGTTCTTC
CDR3 protein: CASSEGTLGYYNEQFF
J gene: TRBJ2-1
D gene: NA
V gene: TRBV7-9
clone size: NA

CDR3 DNA: TGTGCCAGCAGCGTGGTTGGTAGTCAGGGGTACGAGCAGTACTTC
CDR3 protein: CASSVVGSQGYEQYF
J gene: TRBJ2-7
D gene: NA
V gene: TRBV7-8
clone size: NA

CDR3 DNA: TGTGCCAGCAGTTACTCGAGCGGCGAGGGTGAGCAGTTCTTC
CDR3 protein: CASSYSSGEGEQFF
J gene: TRBJ2-1
D gene: NA
V gene: TRBV6-5
clone size: NA

CDR3 DNA: TGTGCCAGTAGTATTTCTGGGAGGGGACAGCCCCAGCATTTT
CDR3 protein: CASSISGRGQPQHF
J gene: TRBJ1-5
D gene: NA
V gene: TRBV19
clone size: NA

CDR3 DNA: TGTGCCAGCAGCTGGAGATTTGAGCAGTTCTTC
CDR3 protein: CASSWRFEQFF
J gene: TRBJ2-1
D gene: NA
V gene: TRBV28
clone size: NA

CDR3 DNA: TGTGCCATCAGCTACGGACAGGGCGCTTTCGACTACGAGCAGTACTTC
CDR3 protein: CAISYGQGAFDYEQYF
J gene: TRBJ2-7
D gene: TRBD1
V gene: TRBV10-3
clone size: NA

CDR3 DNA: TGTGCCAGCAGTCGGGACAGTATCAAAAACATTCAGTACTTC
CDR3 protein: CASSRDSIKNIQYF
J gene: TRBJ2-4
D gene: TRBD1
V gene: TRBV7-2
clone size: NA

CDR3 DNA: TGTGCCAGCAGCTCACGGGTGGCTAATGAAAAACTGTTTTTT
CDR3 protein: CASSSRVANEKLFF
J gene: TRBJ1-4
D gene: NA
V gene: TRBV7-9
clone size: NA

CDR3 DNA: TGCAGCGCCGGCACCGCTGGTTCGGGGGAGCAGTACTTC
CDR3 protein: CSAGTAGSGEQYF
J gene: TRBJ2-7
D gene: NA
V gene: TRBV29-1
clone size: NA

CDR3 DNA: TGTGCCAGCACCGTGACTAGCGGGAGGGAGAATGAGCAGTTCTTC
CDR3 protein: CASTVTSGRENEQFF
J gene: TRBJ2-1
D gene: TRBD2
V gene: TRBV7-9
clone size: NA

CDR3 DNA: TGTGCCAGCAGCTTGGGTCTCGGAGGAGGGATCAGCCCCCAGCATTTT
CDR3 protein: CASSLGLGGGISPQHF
J gene: TRBJ1-5
D gene: NA
V gene: TRBV5-5
clone size: NA

CDR3 DNA: TGTGCCAGTAGTATCAGCGGGGCTTCCTACAATGAGCAGTTCTTC
CDR3 protein: CASSISGASYNEQFF
J gene: TRBJ2-1
D gene: TRBD2
V gene: TRBV19
clone size: many

CDR3 DNA: TGTGCCAGTAGTATAGTGGGCATCTCCTACAATGAGCAGTTCTTC
CDR3 protein: CASSIVGISYNEQFF
J gene: TRBJ2-1
D gene: NA
V gene: TRBV19
clone size: NA

CDR3 DNA: TGTGCCATCAGCCACCCGGGACTAGCGGTCTACAATGAGCAGTTCTTC
CDR3 protein: CAISHPGLAVYNEQFF
J gene: TRBJ2-1
D gene: TRBD2
V gene: TRBV10-3
clone size: NA

CDR3 DNA: TGCGCCAGCAGCAGCACCGGGCGCTCTTGGTACGAGCAGTACTTC
CDR3 protein: CASSSTGRSWYEQYF
J gene: TRBJ2-7
D gene: NA
V gene: TRBV5-1
clone size: NA

CDR3 DNA: TGCGCCAGCACCCCTCAGGGCAGGGTTGTCTACGAGCAGTACTTC
CDR3 protein: CASTPQGRVVYEQYF
J gene: TRBJ2-7
D gene: NA
V gene: TRBV5-1
clone size: NA

CDR3 DNA: TGCGCCAGCAGTACAGGGATCGGGGGTGGTGGAAATGAGCAGTTCTTC
CDR3 protein: CASSTGIGGGGNEQFF
J gene: TRBJ2-1
D gene: NA
V gene: TRBV10-1
clone size: NA

CDR3 DNA: TGTGCCAGCAGTATAAGACTTAACCCCTACAATGAGCAGTTCTTC
CDR3 protein: CASSIRLNPYNEQFF
J gene: TRBJ2-1
D gene: NA
V gene: TRBV27
clone size: NA

CDR3 DNA: TGTGCCTGGAGCCTCGGGGGGGGCGACACAGATACGCAGTATTTT
CDR3 protein: CAWSLGGGDTDTQYF
J gene: TRBJ2-3
D gene: TRBD2
V gene: TRBV30
clone size: NA

CDR3 DNA: TGTGCCAGTAAATCGGGTGCGGATCAGCCCCAGCATTTT
CDR3 protein: CASKSGADQPQHF
J gene: TRBJ1-5
D gene: NA
V gene: TRBV19
clone size: few

CDR3 DNA: TGTGCCAGTACCTTAGGACAGGACTATGGCTACACCTTC
CDR3 protein: CASTLGQDYGYTF
J gene: TRBJ1-2
D gene: TRBD1
V gene: TRBV19
clone size: NA

CDR3 DNA: TGTGCCACCGATCAGGGAAACGGGAGGGGGTACGAGCAGTTCTTC
CDR3 protein: CATDQGNGRGYEQFF
J gene: TRBJ2-1
D gene: TRBD2
V gene: TRBV10-3
clone size: NA

CDR3 DNA: TGTGCAAGTCGCCTCGGACAGGGATTGAACACTGAAGCTTTCTTT
CDR3 protein: CASRLGQGLNTEAFF
J gene: TRBJ1-1
D gene: NA
V gene: TRBV12-2
clone size: NA

CDR3 DNA: TGTGCCAGCAGTTTAGTGGGGGGGCTTGAGGAAAAACTGTTTTTT
CDR3 protein: CASSLVGGLEEKLFF
J gene: TRBJ1-4
D gene: NA
V gene: TRBV28
clone size: once